Listed below are T cell receptor beta chains from one sample, sequenced in a study of blood T cell repertoires in COVID-19. Method: immunoSEQ multiplex PCR; TCRdb's copy keeps in-frame clones and lacks some. The sample comprises around 92,000 clones, roughly nine tenths of which are singletons, and less than 6.5% rests with the top ten. Sequencing used peripheral blood. The receptor set was obtained from an elderly woman with active COVID-19. The CDR3 runs from the conserved cysteine through the conserved F or W. A D gene is named only where the DNA matches it firmly. Not every row has a clone size; where given, it reads once, few, many or a size class.

D gene | J gene | V gene | clone size | CDR3 length | CDR3 DNA | CDR3 protein
TRBD1 | TRBJ2-7 | TRBV6-4 | - | 15 | TGTGCCAGCAGTGGCCTGGACAGGGAATCCTACGAGCAGTACTTC | CASSGLDRESYEQYF
TRBD1 | TRBJ1-4 | TRBV7-9 | once | 14 | TGTGCCAGCAGCTTAGGACAGGGGAATGAAAAACTGTTTTTT | CASSLGQGNEKLFF
TRBD1 | TRBJ2-1 | TRBV2 | - | 14 | TGTGCCAGCAGTAGAGGACAGGGGTATAATGAGCAGTTCTTC | CASSRGQGYNEQFF
TRBD2 | TRBJ2-7 | TRBV11-2 | - | 16 | TGTGCCAGCAGCTCGCCGACTAGCGGGGTCCCTTACGAGCAGTACTTC | CASSSPTSGVPYEQYF
- | TRBJ2-7 | TRBV5-1 | - | 14 | TGCGCCAGCAGCTTGTTACAGGACCCCTACGAGCAGTACTTC | CASSLLQDPYEQYF
- | TRBJ2-7 | TRBV15 | - | 13 | TGTGCCACCAGTATTAGCGGCTCCTACGAGCAGTACTTC | CATSISGSYEQYF
- | TRBJ1-3 | TRBV28 | - | 13 | TGTGCCAGCAGATCACACCCTGGAAACACCATATATTTT | CASRSHPGNTIYF
TRBD2 | TRBJ2-7 | TRBV4-2 | few | 14 | TGTGCCAGCAGCCAAGAGACTAGCGTCCGCGAGCAGTACTTC | CASSQETSVREQYF
TRBD1 | TRBJ2-2 | TRBV2 | few | 19 | TGTGCCAGCAGTATCGGACAGGGTGGTCTATTTGCGAACACCGGGGAGCTGTTTTTT | CASSIGQGGLFANTGELFF
- | TRBJ2-7 | TRBV28 | - | 14 | TGTGCCAGCAGTTTATATACGGCTAGCTACGAGCAGTACTTC | CASSLYTASYEQYF
- | TRBJ2-7 | TRBV29-1 | - | 15 | TGCAGCGTACAAACTGGACACTTAAGCTCCTACGAGCAGTACTTC | CSVQTGHLSSYEQYF
- | TRBJ1-3 | TRBV5-1 | - | 13 | TGCGCCAGCACCCAGGGGCTTGGAAACACCATATATTTT | CASTQGLGNTIYF
- | TRBJ2-5 | TRBV5-4 | - | 13 | TGTGCCAGCGCAGGGGCAAAGCAAGAGACCCAGTACTTC | CASAGAKQETQYF
- | TRBJ2-5 | TRBV19 | - | 14 | TGTGCCAGTAGTATCCCAGGAGGGAGAGAGACCCAGTACTTC | CASSIPGGRETQYF
- | TRBJ1-5 | TRBV24-1 | - | 14 | TGTGCCACCAGTGACAACGGGGGTAATCAGCCCCAGCATTTT | CATSDNGGNQPQHF
TRBD1 | TRBJ1-2 | TRBV6-5 | - | 15 | TGTGCCAGCAGTCCACGACAGGGTGGAGACTATGGCTACACCTTC | CASSPRQGGDYGYTF
- | TRBJ2-2 | TRBV10-3 | - | 12 | TGTGCCATCAGCGAGCGGTCCGGGGAGCTGTTTTTT | CAISERSGELFF
- | TRBJ2-3 | TRBV3-1/TRBV3-2 | - | 13 | TGTGCCAGCAGCCCCCCCTCCGCAGATACGCAGTATTTT | CASSPPSADTQYF
TRBD1 | TRBJ2-2 | TRBV4-2 | - | 16 | TGTGCCAGCAGCCAAGCCACGGACAGGCGGACCGGGGAGCTGTTTTTT | CASSQATDRRTGELFF
TRBD1 | TRBJ1-5 | TRBV2 | - | 16 | TGTGCCAGCAGTGAACAACAGGGGGCCTCCAATCAGCCCCAGCATTTT | CASSEQQGASNQPQHF
TRBD1 | TRBJ2-7 | TRBV15 | - | 15 | TGTGCCACCAGCAGACGGGACAGGGGGACCTACGAGCAGTACTTC | CATSRRDRGTYEQYF
- | TRBJ2-5 | TRBV18 | - | 15 | TGTGCCAGCTCACCAGGGAGAGAGGGCCAAGAGACCCAGTACTTC | CASSPGREGQETQYF
TRBD2 | TRBJ2-3 | TRBV9 | few | 16 | TGTGCCAGCAGGGCGGGACTAGCGGGAGAAATGGATACGCAGTATTTT | CASRAGLAGEMDTQYF
- | TRBJ2-5 | TRBV7-9 | - | 16 | TGTGCCAGCAGCTGGGGGGGCTCGACGGACCAAGAGACCCAGTACTTC | CASSWGGSTDQETQYF
- | TRBJ2-1 | TRBV4-3 | - | 16 | TGCGCCAGCAGCCAAGCCCCGGGAGCCGCCTACAATGAGCAGTTCTTC | CASSQAPGAAYNEQFF
- | TRBJ2-2 | TRBV7-8 | - | 16 | TGTGCCAGCAGCTTAGTCGGCGGCTCGAACACCGGGGAGCTGTTTTTT | CASSLVGGSNTGELFF
TRBD1 | TRBJ2-5 | TRBV2 | - | 14 | TGTGCCAGCCGAAGACAGGGTGTCTTGGAGACCCAGTACTTC | CASRRQGVLETQYF
- | TRBJ2-7 | TRBV7-6 | - | 17 | TGTGCCAGCAGCTTAGGGACGGGAGTAGGAGGGGACTACGAGCAGTACTTC | CASSLGTGVGGDYEQYF
- | TRBJ2-2 | TRBV7-3 | - | 16 | TGTGCCAGCAGCGTCCTTCCCCCACAGAACACCGGGGAGCTGTTTTTT | CASSVLPPQNTGELFF
- | TRBJ2-1 | TRBV7-9 | - | 14 | TGTGCCAGCAGCTTAGGGCTCATCGGGAATGAGCAGTTCTTC | CASSLGLIGNEQFF
- | TRBJ2-5 | TRBV11-3 | few | 16 | TGTGCCAGCAGCTTGGGATCCCACCCGACAGAAGAGACCCAGTACTTC | CASSLGSHPTEETQYF
TRBD2 | TRBJ2-1 | TRBV28 | once | 16 | TGTGCCAGCAGCTTTAGCGGGAGGCCATGGGACAATGAGCAGTTCTTC | CASSFSGRPWDNEQFF
- | TRBJ1-1 | TRBV5-1 | - | 13 | TGCGCCAGCAGCTCCGGGGGGCAGACTGAAGCTTTCTTT | CASSSGGQTEAFF
- | TRBJ2-7 | TRBV28 | - | 11 | TGTGCCAGCAGAAAGAGGGCGGGACTTTACTTC | CASRKRAGLYF
TRBD2 | TRBJ2-7 | TRBV2 | - | 16 | TGTGCCAGCAGTGGACTAGCGGGATACACAAGCTACGAGCAGTACTTC | CASSGLAGYTSYEQYF
- | TRBJ1-5 | TRBV5-1 | - | 17 | TGCGCCAGCAGCTTGTTTGAGGGGGGAGGGAGCAATCAGCCCCAGCATTTT | CASSLFEGGGSNQPQHF
- | TRBJ2-1 | TRBV25-1 | - | 16 | TGTGCCAGCAGTGAAATAGGGGCAGGTTTGGGGTATGAGCAGTTCTTC | CASSEIGAGLGYEQFF
TRBD2 | TRBJ2-7 | TRBV6-5 | - | 15 | TGTGCCAGCAGTTTAGAGGGACTAGCGGGCTACGAGCAGTACTTC | CASSLEGLAGYEQYF
TRBD1 | TRBJ1-5 | TRBV7-8 | - | 16 | TGTGCCAGCAGCTTAGAGGGACAGTTTAGCAATCAGCCCCAGCATTTT | CASSLEGQFSNQPQHF
- | TRBJ1-3 | TRBV7-8 | - | 12 | TGTGCCAGCAGCTTATCTATGAACACCATATATTTT | CASSLSMNTIYF
TRBD1 | TRBJ1-2 | TRBV7-2 | - | 15 | TGTGCCAGCAGCGCGCGACAGGGGGCTTATTATGGCTACACCTTC | CASSARQGAYYGYTF
TRBD2 | TRBJ2-7 | TRBV19 | - | 16 | TGTGCCAGTTCCCGTTATATAGCGGGAGGGCCCCACGAGCAGTACTTC | CASSRYIAGGPHEQYF
TRBD2 | TRBJ2-5 | TRBV9 | - | 16 | TGTGCCAGCAGCGTAGGGGGACTAGCGGGCTCAGAGACCCAGTACTTC | CASSVGGLAGSETQYF
- | TRBJ2-7 | TRBV5-1 | - | 16 | TGCGCCAGCAGCTCCGAAGCAGGCTTCGCTTTTTACGAGCAGTACTTC | CASSSEAGFAFYEQYF
- | TRBJ2-3 | TRBV2 | - | 14 | TGTGCCAGTCACAGGTCCCTTAGGCGAGATACGCAGTATTTT | CASHRSLRRDTQYF
- | TRBJ2-3 | TRBV18 | - | 16 | TGTGCCAGCTCACCGTCATATAACAGGGTCACAGATACGCAGTATTTT | CASSPSYNRVTDTQYF
- | TRBJ2-7 | TRBV7-2 | - | 14 | TGTGCCAGCAGCCCGGACAGCCTCTCCTACGAGCAGTACTTC | CASSPDSLSYEQYF
- | TRBJ1-5 | TRBV4-3 | - | 15 | TGCGCCAGCAGCCAGGCCCGGGGACACCTAAGTCCCCAGCATTTT | CASSQARGHLSPQHF
TRBD2 | TRBJ2-3 | TRBV28 | - | 18 | TGTGCCGCCTGGGGAAGACTAGCGGGAGGAGGGAGCACAGATACGCAGTATTTT | CAAWGRLAGGGSTDTQYF
TRBD1 | TRBJ2-1 | TRBV7-3 | - | 14 | TGTGCCAGCAGCCCGGGACAGGCCGTTACGGGGCAGTTCTTC | CASSPGQAVTGQFF
TRBD1 | TRBJ1-5 | TRBV30 | - | 14 | TGTGCCTGGAGTGCGGACAGGGTCGGTCAGCCCCAGCATTTT | CAWSADRVGQPQHF
- | TRBJ2-3 | TRBV5-8 | - | 14 | TGTGCCAGCAGCTTCACGGGGTTCACAGATACGCAGTATTTT | CASSFTGFTDTQYF
- | TRBJ2-4 | TRBV7-3 | - | 15 | TGTGCCAGCAGCCCAGAGGTTGTCGGCAAAAACATTCAGTACTTC | CASSPEVVGKNIQYF
TRBD2 | TRBJ2-1 | TRBV6-4 | - | 15 | TGTGCCAGGCGGACTAGCGGTAACTCCTACAATGAGCAGTTCTTC | CARRTSGNSYNEQFF
TRBD1 | TRBJ1-1 | TRBV27 | - | 13 | TGTGCCAGCAGTCCCGGACAGGTCACTGAAGCTTTCTTT | CASSPGQVTEAFF
- | TRBJ2-3 | TRBV5-6 | once | 14 | TGTGCCAGCAGCTTGGAACTCGTTGGGGCCTCGCAGTATTTT | CASSLELVGASQYF
- | TRBJ2-3 | TRBV4-1 | - | 14 | TGCGCCAGCAGCCAAGCGTCGGGAGTCTTTGCGCAGTATTTT | CASSQASGVFAQYF
- | TRBJ2-4 | TRBV28 | - | 15 | TGTGCCAGCAGTTTAGTTCGACAGGCCAAAAACATTCAGTACTTC | CASSLVRQAKNIQYF
- | TRBJ2-7 | TRBV3-1/TRBV3-2 | - | 16 | TGTGCCAGCAGCCAAGGTGGCAGGGGCCTTCGCCACGAGCAGTACTTC | CASSQGGRGLRHEQYF